These 22 T cell receptor beta chains were sequenced from one sample in a study of CD8 T cells in Susac syndrome. Random hexamers were used to reverse transcribe the RNA input (roughly 0.5 to 1 ug). MiXCR, run by TCRdb on the immunoSEQ multiplex PCR reads, gives a single entry per CDR3 protein. The sample shows around 150,000 distinct CDR3 sequences, around 93% of them seen only once. Sequencing was carried out using CD4+ T cells from PBMCs. The receptor set was obtained from a human donor in good health.

The chain is built from TRBV12-3 or TRBV12-4 and TRBJ2-3; 12 nucleotides match TRBD2. CDR3 size: 14 residues. V lost 5 bases and J lost 4; bases outside the gene matches: 1. CDR3 protein: CASSRTSGADTQYF. The CDR3 DNA sequence: TGTGCCAGCAGTCGGACTAGCGGGGCAGATACGCAGTATTTT.

This sequence joins TRBV11-2 and TRBJ2-1; D not resolved. Germline CDR1 is SGHAT and CDR2 is FQNNGV. This CDR3 has 16 amino acids. The ends were cut back, 1 base at V and 8 bases at J, with 18 bases in the middle. CDR3 loop: CASSLALDPVSDEQFF. CDR3 coding DNA: TGTGCCAGCAGCTTAGCGCTGGACCCCGTTTCCGATGAGCAGTTCTTC.

The gene calls are TRBV20-1 and TRBJ2-1, with TRBD2 identical over 10 bases. The CDR3 covers 15 residues. CDR1 and CDR2 from the germline V gene are DFQATT and SNEGSKA (reference sequence). V lost 3 bases and J lost 7; bases outside the gene matches: 9. CDR3 sequence (DNA): TGCAGTGCTAGGGGACTAGCGCTAGGGGGGAATGAGCAGTTCTTC. It specifies CSARGLALGGNEQFF.

The rearrangement joins TRBV27 to TRBJ2-1; D uncertain. The CDR3 has 14 residues. V was trimmed by 7 bases and J by 3 bases, leaving 13 bases between them. In germline, CDR1 is MNHEY, CDR2 SMNVEV (reference sequence). The CDR3 region has the DNA TGTGCCAGCAAAACGGCTGGCAACTACAATGAGCAGTTCTTC. Translated: CASKTAGNYNEQFF.

The J gene is TRBJ2-1, the V gene TRBV14; TRBD2 matches at 13 bases. The V gene's germline CDR1 is SGHDN and CDR2 FVKESK. With V trimmed by 1 base and J by 14 bases, 8 bases remained unmatched. This CDR3 comprises 15 residues. CDR3 nucleotides: TGTGCCAGCAGCCAAGGGACTAGCGGGGGCTGGAGGAAGTTCTTC. As protein: CASSQGTSGGWRKFF.

This clonotype was found once. The rearrangement joins TRBV7-9 to TRBJ1-2, with TRBD1 identical over 7 bases. Germline V gene lookup returns CDR1 SEHNR and CDR2 FQNEAQ (reference sequence). This CDR3 spans 15 amino acids. Trimming removed 5 bases from V and 4 bases from J; junction bases left unmatched: 10. The CDR3 DNA reads as TGTGCCAGCAGCGCACAAGGACAGGACCTCTATGGCTACACCTTC. Translated: CASSAQGQDLYGYTF.

J is TRBJ2-5 and V is TRBV7-2; D might be TRBD2 (6 bases). Trimming cost V 1 base and J 3 bases, with 9 bases left between them. CDR3 length: 14 amino acids. Germline-derived CDR1 and CDR2 are SGHTA and FQGNSA. CDR3 in DNA: TGTGCCAGCAGCTTAGAATGGGGGGAAGAGACCCAGTACTTC. Residues: CASSLEWGEETQYF.

The chain recombines TRBV30 with TRBJ1-2, with D tentatively TRBD1 (5 bases). The CDR3 totals 15 residues. Between the trimmed V and J ends, which lost 2 bases and 5 bases, there was a span of 18 bases. Germline V gene data show CDR1 as GTSNPN and CDR2 as SVGIG (reference sequence). CDR3 sequence: CAWSQGGASAYGYTF. The CDR3 coding sequence is TGTGCCTGGAGTCAGGGAGGCGCTTCAGCGTATGGCTACACCTTC.

The chain employs TRBV5-5 and TRBJ2-3, with 8 bases lining up with TRBD1. This CDR3 spans 14 amino acids. Per germline, CDR1 SGHKS and CDR2 YYEKEE (reference sequence). V was clipped by 7 bases and J by 2 bases; unmatched bases: 6. CDR3 region: CASGVRGLTDTQYF. The CDR3, as DNA: TGTGCCAGCGGCGTCAGGGGGCTCACAGATACGCAGTATTTT.

This chain joins TRBV29-1 and TRBJ1-2; D not certain. Germline CDR1 is SQVTM and CDR2 is ANQGSEA. This CDR3 region has 10 residues. Trimming removed 7 bases from V and 7 bases from J, with 10 bases in between. Here the CDR3 reads CSAGYSGYTF. CDR3 in DNA: TGCAGCGCTGGCTACAGTGGCTACACCTTC.

This clonotype showed up just once. The rearrangement links TRBV5-4 to TRBJ2-1; D gene unclear. Germline V gene sequence: CDR1 SGHNT, CDR2 YYREEE (reference sequence). The CDR3 has 14 residues. V shed 4 bases and J shed 3 bases, with 11 bases lying between them. The CDR3 is CASSPYSNYNEQFF. CDR3 DNA: TGTGCCAGCAGCCCATACAGTAACTACAATGAGCAGTTCTTC.

The rearrangement joins TRBV6-5 to TRBJ1-4, with D unclear. The CDR3 has 14 amino acids. Trimming shortened V by 4 bases and J by 0 bases, and 6 bases separated the two germline ends. Germline CDR1 reads MNHEY; CDR2 reads SVGAGI. The CDR3 DNA reads TGTGCCAGCAGTTCGGACGCAACTAATGAAAAACTGTTTTTT. Protein: CASSSDATNEKLFF.

Here the CDR3 DNA reads TGCAGCGTTGGGGCAGGGCCCTTCCTGGGCTACACCTTC. Residues: CSVGAGPFLGYTF. The chain couples TRBV29-1 to TRBJ1-2, with D possibly TRBD1 on 5 matching bases. V was clipped by 4 bases and J by 8 bases, with 17 bases between them. CDR1 and CDR2 from the germline V gene are SQVTM and ANQGSEA. The CDR3 runs 13 residues.

The rearrangement links TRBV7-8 to TRBJ2-3; 10 nucleotides line up with TRBD1. This CDR3 has 14 residues. CDR1 and CDR2 from the germline V gene are SGHVS and FQNEAQ. The V segment lost 4 bases and the J segment 6 bases; nucleotides outside the gene matches: 4. CDR3: CASSYRDRGDTQYF. CDR3 DNA sequence: TGTGCCAGCAGCTACCGGGACAGGGGCGATACGCAGTATTTT.

The chain combines TRBV5-6 with TRBJ1-5; D is uncertain. Germline loops: CDR1 SGHDT, CDR2 YYEEEE. The CDR3 covers 15 residues. V dropped 4 bases and J dropped 0 bases, with 11 bases sitting between them. The DNA for the CDR3 is TGTGCCAGCAGCCACAGATTTCTTAGCAATCAGCCCCAGCATTTT. It is translated as CASSHRFLSNQPQHF.

The V gene is TRBV7-2, the J gene TRBJ1-1; possibly TRBD1 for D (5 bases). V dropped 4 bases and J dropped 3 bases, with 12 bases sitting between them. The CDR3 consists of 14 residues. The germline CDR1 and CDR2 sequences are SGHTA and FQGNSA. The CDR3 DNA is TGTGCCAGCAGCTCCCTTGGGACTGACACTGAAGCTTTCTTT. Its translation is CASSSLGTDTEAFF.

The chain combines TRBV27 with TRBJ1-2; 7 bases are a match to TRBD1. Germline CDR1 MNHEY, CDR2 SMNVEV (reference sequence). This CDR3 has 13 residues. V dropped 4 bases and J dropped 4; count of bases not matched to a gene: 3. The CDR3 sequence is CASSSRDSYGYTF. CDR3 DNA: TGTGCCAGCAGTTCCCGGGACAGCTATGGCTACACCTTC.

The chain recombines TRBV20-1 with TRBJ1-2; D is uncertain. The CDR3 contains 14 residues. Deletions cut 3 bases from V and 3 bases from J, with 14 bases between. Germline V CDR1 and CDR2: DFQATT, SNEGSKA (reference sequence). The CDR3 region has the DNA TGCAGTGCTAGGTGGGAAGACGGGTACTATGGCTACACCTTC. It codes for CSARWEDGYYGYTF.

The chain combines TRBV11-2 with TRBJ1-2; TRBD1 is a possible D gene (5 bases). Trimming removed 4 bases from V and 4 bases from J, with 13 bases in between. CDR3 size: 14 residues. The germline gives CDR1 SGHAT, CDR2 FQNNGV. CDR3 amino acids: CASSSTAGSYGYTF. DNA for the CDR3: TGTGCCAGCAGCTCAACGGCAGGGAGCTATGGCTACACCTTC. Full variable domain (outside the CDR3, taken from reference TRBV11-2 and TRBJ1-2): EAGVAQSPRYKIIEKRQSVAFWCNPISGHATLYWYQQILGQGPKLLIQFQNNGVVDDSQLPKDRFSAERLKGVDSTLKIQPAKLEDSAVYLCASSSTAGSYGYTFGSGTRLTVV.

The chain uses TRBV6-1 and TRBJ2-7; D tentatively reads TRBD1 or TRBD2 (5 bases each). CDR3 size: 16 residues. V shed 6 bases and J shed 0 bases, with 18 bases lying between them. Germline assignment: CDR1 MNHNS and CDR2 SASEGT. The DNA of the CDR3 is TGTGCCAGCAGCGGAACACAGGCGAGGGGCTCCTACGAGCAGTACTTC. As protein: CASSGTQARGSYEQYF.

The chain recombines TRBV14 with TRBJ1-6, with D possibly TRBD1 on 5 matching bases. This CDR3 region has 16 residues. Trimming left V 1 base short and J 10 bases short, with 17 bases between. From germline, CDR1 is SGHDN and CDR2 FVKESK. CDR3 sequence: CASSQGIGREESPLHF. As DNA, the CDR3 is TGTGCCAGCAGCCAAGGTATCGGCAGGGAGGAATCACCCCTCCACTTT.

The V and J genes are TRBV12-3 or TRBV12-4 and TRBJ2-3; 8 nucleotides align to TRBD1. This CDR3 has 15 amino acids. Trimming took 3 bases from V and 1 from J; bases not matched to a gene: 3. The CDR3 region is CASSLTGAGTDTQYF. CDR3 bases: TGTGCCAGCAGTTTGACAGGGGCCGGCACAGATACGCAGTATTTT.